This T cell receptor beta chain was obtained from a study of blood T cells in healthy people across ages. Findings and limits, study-wide: Diversity of TCR beta per million T cells declined in a roughly linear way with age.

Comments on this clonotype: Its antigen is as yet unknown.

PCR was performed a second time for about 6 to 11 cycles using a sample-barcoded 5' primer and a J-beta primer mix. The template-switch adaptor was a 5' adaptor with 12 random nucleotides. It tagged each cDNA molecule. TCRdb re-called the 5' RACE reads with MiXCR, one entry per CDR3 protein. The sample holds about 1.8 million distinct CDR3 sequences, around half seen once. The sample consisted of blood. This receptor was identified in a woman in her thirties or forties in good health.

As DNA, the CDR3 is TGCGCCAGCAGCTCTTCTCCCGACCTAGCGTACGAGCAGTACTTC. This codes for CASSSSPDLAYEQYF. The chain uses TRBV5-1 and TRBJ2-7; D is perhaps TRBD2 (6 bases). Germline assignment: CDR1 SGHRS and CDR2 YFSETQ. V dropped 3 bases and J dropped 4 bases, with 17 bases sitting between them. This CDR3 has 15 residues.